This TCR beta chain comes out of a study of T cells in Graves' hyperthyroidism and ophthalmopathy. RNA transcripts gave rise to amplified TCR beta CDR3 regions. HTBI primers were used for first-round RT-PCR of the TCR CDR3. TCRdb reprocessed the multiplex PCR reads via MiXCR and lists one record per CDR3 protein. The data show around 300,000 distinct CDR3 sequences, roughly 13% seen once. The CDR3 is 13 residues long. From germline, CDR1 is SQVTM and CDR2 ANQGSEA. After removal of 5 bases from V and 7 bases from J, the junction contained 9 bases not matched to a gene. Researchers barred patients who had uncontrolled infection, other autoimmune disease, pregnancy or lactation.

The sample was blood. The rearrangement joins TRBV29-1 to TRBJ2-5; 8 bases fit TRBD1. This TCR was sampled from a woman younger than 45 with Graves' hyperthyroidism. DNA for the CDR3: TGCAGCGTTCAATCGACAGGGGTGGCGACCCAGTACTTC. Translated: CSVQSTGVATQYF.